This TCR beta chain came from a study of T cell changes during pregnancy in multiple sclerosis. J gave up 4 bases and V 6 bases, and 4 bases lay outside the gene matches. CDR1 is WSHSY and CDR2 is SAAADI in the germline V gene. The CDR3 contains 14 residues. Produced via immunoSEQ multiplex PCR; TCRdb's table is partial and in-frame only. Here the sample spans more than 70,000 clones, about 91% being singletons. The rearrangement links TRBV10-2 to TRBJ1-5; 9 bases are shared with TRBD1. The sequence was obtained from a female donor with multiple sclerosis, enrolled in a pregnancy study. The sample here was peripheral blood, taken before pregnancy. CDR3 DNA: TGCGCCAGCAGAGACAGGGGGAGGAATCAGCCCCAGCATTTT. Translation gives CASRDRGRNQPQHF.